A selection of T cell receptor beta chains follows, all from one sample in a study of blood T cell repertoires in COVID-19. Profiled with immunoSEQ multiplex PCR; TCRdb holds only in-frame clones, not every one. The sample holds under 250,000 clones; over 75% are singletons and the top ten take about 3.7%. The sequencing sample was made of PBMCs or T cells enriched from blood (not recorded which). These receptor sequences come from a woman aged 55-75 years who had recovered from COVID-19. The CDR3 runs from the conserved cysteine through the conserved F or W. Size is stated for part of the rows, as once, few or many counts, or as a class when the clone is expanded.

V gene: TRBV5-1
J gene: TRBJ2-5
clone size: NA
CDR3 protein: CASSVGGQGETQYF

V gene: TRBV5-1
J gene: TRBJ1-1
clone size: NA
CDR3 protein: CASSPIGQGGRNTEAFF

V gene: TRBV6-5
J gene: TRBJ2-7
clone size: NA
CDR3 protein: CASSKTGGWYEQYF

V gene: TRBV7-9
J gene: TRBJ2-7
clone size: NA
CDR3 protein: CASSLAGREGLEYF

V gene: TRBV2
J gene: TRBJ2-2
clone size: NA
CDR3 protein: CASSEGLAGLVKGTGELFF

V gene: TRBV19
J gene: TRBJ1-5
clone size: NA
CDR3 protein: CASRARVSVGTGGGRQPQHF

V gene: TRBV5-4
J gene: TRBJ2-3
clone size: NA
CDR3 protein: CASSSGLAVSTDTQYF

V gene: TRBV18
J gene: TRBJ1-1
clone size: NA
CDR3 protein: CASSPFDRGRNTEAFF

V gene: TRBV19
J gene: TRBJ2-1
clone size: many
CDR3 protein: CASRGPRGSSYNEQFF

V gene: TRBV4-2
J gene: TRBJ2-3
clone size: once
CDR3 protein: CASSPNLASTDTQYF

V gene: TRBV2
J gene: TRBJ1-1
clone size: NA
CDR3 protein: CASSPDSDTEAFF

V gene: TRBV2
J gene: TRBJ2-2
clone size: NA
CDR3 protein: CASSNRVGTGELFF

V gene: TRBV18
J gene: TRBJ2-3
clone size: NA
CDR3 protein: CASSPSVESTDTQYF

V gene: TRBV27
J gene: TRBJ2-1
clone size: NA
CDR3 protein: CASRPRTSGGANEQFF

V gene: TRBV7-9
J gene: TRBJ1-2
clone size: NA
CDR3 protein: CASSPQGEVYGYTF

V gene: TRBV5-5
J gene: TRBJ1-1
clone size: NA
CDR3 protein: CASDRWATNTEAFF

V gene: TRBV5-4
J gene: TRBJ2-3
clone size: NA
CDR3 protein: CASEPLATDTQYF

V gene: TRBV7-8
J gene: TRBJ2-7
clone size: once
CDR3 protein: CASSDGTLNQQYF

V gene: TRBV21-1
J gene: TRBJ2-2
clone size: NA
CDR3 protein: CASSTWGLAGPNTGELFF

V gene: TRBV10-3
J gene: TRBJ1-5
clone size: NA
CDR3 protein: CAISEREGGVPQHF

V gene: TRBV7-6
J gene: TRBJ2-1
clone size: NA
CDR3 protein: CASSYASGGFDEQFF

V gene: TRBV5-5
J gene: TRBJ1-6
clone size: NA
CDR3 protein: CASSFSSYNSPLHF

V gene: TRBV7-2
J gene: TRBJ2-5
clone size: once
CDR3 protein: CASKATYTQETQYF

V gene: TRBV12-5
J gene: TRBJ1-5
clone size: once
CDR3 protein: CASGPNQGYQPQHF

V gene: TRBV6-5
J gene: TRBJ2-7
clone size: NA
CDR3 protein: CASSYTLAGGNEQYF

V gene: TRBV5-6
J gene: TRBJ1-3
clone size: NA
CDR3 protein: CASSLPFSGNTIYF

V gene: TRBV6-5
J gene: TRBJ1-4
clone size: few
CDR3 protein: CASKLQGTNEKLFF

V gene: TRBV7-9
J gene: TRBJ1-5
clone size: NA
CDR3 protein: CASSLEGADQPQHF

V gene: TRBV10-1
J gene: TRBJ1-2
clone size: NA
CDR3 protein: CAGGQGLYYGYTF

V gene: TRBV19
J gene: TRBJ1-6
clone size: NA
CDR3 protein: CASSPLRDSSGNSPLHF

V gene: TRBV7-2
J gene: TRBJ1-2
clone size: NA
CDR3 protein: CASSKLDRGFGYGYTF

V gene: TRBV10-3
J gene: TRBJ2-3
clone size: NA
CDR3 protein: CAISESGRASGSRDTQYF

V gene: TRBV6-5
J gene: TRBJ2-3
clone size: NA
CDR3 protein: CASISGRSTDTQYF

V gene: TRBV29-1
J gene: TRBJ1-2
clone size: few
CDR3 protein: CSVEPGQNYGYTF

V gene: TRBV12-3/TRBV12-4
J gene: TRBJ1-2
clone size: once
CDR3 protein: CASSPGDSSGYTF

V gene: TRBV3-1/TRBV3-2
J gene: TRBJ1-6
clone size: NA
CDR3 protein: CASSQGQGNNSPLHF

V gene: TRBV9
J gene: TRBJ2-1
clone size: NA
CDR3 protein: CAIGGTGPVHEQFF

V gene: TRBV10-3
J gene: TRBJ2-2
clone size: NA
CDR3 protein: CAISPGTGASNTGELFF

V gene: TRBV29-1
J gene: TRBJ2-1
clone size: NA
CDR3 protein: CSGLLGLAGAYNEQFF

V gene: TRBV30
J gene: TRBJ2-1
clone size: NA
CDR3 protein: CAWSAGLAGYNEQFF

V gene: TRBV6-5
J gene: TRBJ1-5
clone size: NA
CDR3 protein: CASTLGGNQPQHF

V gene: TRBV3-1/TRBV3-2
J gene: TRBJ2-3
clone size: many
CDR3 protein: CASSQENRLGDTQYF

V gene: TRBV6-1
J gene: TRBJ1-5
clone size: NA
CDR3 protein: CASSEALYSNQPQHF

V gene: TRBV7-3
J gene: TRBJ2-3
clone size: NA
CDR3 protein: CASSANLAGGTDTQYF

V gene: TRBV5-1
J gene: TRBJ2-5
clone size: NA
CDR3 protein: CASSSLQVQETQYF

V gene: TRBV21-1
J gene: TRBJ2-7
clone size: NA
CDR3 protein: CASSNRDRGLKAYEQYF